These 15 T cell receptor beta chains were all obtained from the same sample, sequenced in a study of vaccination and CD4 T cells after COVID-19. As to treatment: roughly 10-day PBMC culture with coronavirus spike peptide pools or control peptides (ViraFEST assay). The Oncomine TCR Beta short-read assay was applied to DNA of cultured CD4+ T cells. TCRdb ran MiXCR on the PCR reads and lists one entry per CDR3 protein. The sample holds fewer than 15,000 distinct CDR3 sequences, roughly 74% seen once. These receptors have no known antigen. The sequencing here drew on CD4+ T cells from blood, cultured in vitro, taken after SARS-CoV-2 vaccination. These TCRs come from a human donor who received a COVID-19 vaccine.

This clonotype came up a few times. This chain joins TRBV20-1 and TRBJ1-1; the D gene is possibly TRBD1 (6 bases). The germline V gene has CDR1 DFQATT and CDR2 SNEGSKA (reference sequence). V was trimmed by 1 base and J by 1 base, leaving 10 bases between them. The CDR3 sequence is 14 residues long. The CDR3, as DNA: TGCAGTGCTAGAGGGGCAGGGGCGAACACTGAAGCTTTCTTT. Its translation: CSARGAGANTEAFF.

The CDR3 sequence: CASSLAGGGDTDTQYF. The CDR3 nucleotides read TGTGCCAGCAGCTTGGCCGGAGGCGGGGACACAGATACGCAGTATTTT. J is TRBJ2-3 and V is TRBV5-4; D is perhaps TRBD2 (6 bases). This CDR3 spans 16 amino acids. V was cut by 0 bases and J by 2 bases, with 13 bases left in between. Looked up from germline, CDR1 is SGHNT and CDR2 is YYREEE (reference sequence).

The chain couples TRBV6-5 to TRBJ1-2, with D possibly matching TRBD1 (6 bases). The germline V and J ends were trimmed by 0 bases and 3 bases, with 17 bases remaining between them. This CDR3 has 17 residues. The germline V gene has CDR1 MNHEY and CDR2 SVGAGI. The CDR3 sequence is CASSYSLRQDTHYGYTF. The CDR3 region has the DNA TGTGCCAGCAGTTACTCCCTCAGACAGGACACTCACTATGGCTACACCTTC.

This clonotype was seen just once. V gene TRBV5-1 combines with J gene TRBJ2-7, with D perhaps TRBD2 (5 bases). The CDR3 runs to 14 residues. CDR1 and CDR2 (germline): SGHRS, YFSETQ. V lost 4 bases to trimming and J lost 3 bases, with 14 bases between them. In DNA, the CDR3 is TGCGCCAGCAGCCGGCAGGACGGGGACTACGAGCAGTACTTC. This translates into CASSRQDGDYEQYF.

V gene TRBV5-1 combines with J gene TRBJ2-7, with 10 nucleotides matching TRBD2. Germline assignment: CDR1 SGHRS and CDR2 YFSETQ. V shed 0 bases, J shed 7 bases, and the junction held 7 bases outside the gene matches. The CDR3 loop spans 15 amino acids. The DNA for the CDR3 is TGCGCCAGCAGCTTGGCCGGACTAGCGGAATGGGAGCAGTACTTC. Protein: CASSLAGLAEWEQYF.

This clonotype was found a few times. The chain carries TRBV20-1 and TRBJ2-3, with D unresolved. The CDR3 spans 16 residues. Trimming cost V 0 bases and J 2 bases, with 15 bases left between them. Per the germline V gene, CDR1 is DFQATT and CDR2 is SNEGSKA (reference sequence). CDR3 coding DNA: TGCAGTGCTAGAGACGAGAACTTGACATACACAGATACGCAGTATTTT. Its protein product is CSARDENLTYTDTQYF.

V usage is TRBV20-1 and J usage is TRBJ1-1; TRBD1 agrees at 10 bases. Germline CDR1 is DFQATT and CDR2 is SNEGSKA (reference sequence). This CDR3 comprises 12 residues. Trimming cost V 0 bases and J 9 bases; bases outside gene matches: 1. The DNA of the CDR3 is TGCAGTGCTAGAGAGGGACAGGGGAAAGCTTTCTTT. Encoded protein: CSAREGQGKAFF.

In its sample, this clonotype was seen a few times. V and J are TRBV5-4 and TRBJ2-5, with TRBD2 identical over 8 bases. Trimming cost V 4 bases and J 2 bases; bases outside gene matches: 10. The CDR3 loop spans 16 amino acids. Germline V gene data show CDR1 as SGHNT and CDR2 as YYREEE (reference sequence). The CDR3 nucleotides are TGTGCCAGCAGCCCCACCGCCGGGGGGGAACAAGAGACCCAGTACTTC. Translated: CASSPTAGGEQETQYF.

This clonotype appeared once. The genes are TRBV2 and TRBJ2-5, with 11 bases that match TRBD1. The germline gives CDR1 SNHLY, CDR2 FYNNEI. Germline trimming cut 6 bases from V and 4 bases from J; bases unmatched to any gene: 7. The length of the CDR3 is 15 residues. The CDR3 loop is CASRRDRGSLETQYF. Written as DNA, the CDR3 is TGTGCCAGCAGGAGGGACAGGGGGTCCCTAGAGACCCAGTACTTC.

The rearrangement links TRBV7-9 to TRBJ1-5, with D uncertain. The CDR3 consists of 16 residues. V was pared by 6 bases and J by 7 bases, with 22 bases between. Germline V gene sequence: CDR1 SEHNR, CDR2 FQNEAQ (reference sequence). DNA for the CDR3: TGTGCCAGCAGTGGTGACCCGGGAGGTCTAGGGCAGCCCCAGCATTTT. Amino acids: CASSGDPGGLGQPQHF.

This clonotype was observed once. CDR3 region: CASSLNLLHNEQFF. CDR3 DNA sequence: TGTGCCAGCAGCTTAAATCTATTACACAATGAGCAGTTCTTC. The rearrangement joins TRBV7-9 to TRBJ2-1, with D unresolved. The germline V gene encodes CDR1 SEHNR and CDR2 FQNEAQ (reference sequence). This CDR3 is 14 amino acids long. V dropped 2 bases and J dropped 5 bases, with 10 bases sitting between them.

This chain links TRBV19 with TRBJ1-2; 9 positions match TRBD1. Germline CDR1 LNHDA, CDR2 SQIVND (reference sequence). The CDR3 runs 16 residues. V lost 7 bases to trimming and J lost 5 bases; unmatched junction nucleotides: 14. The CDR3 sequence: CASTPYGDRVLYGYTF. The CDR3 coding sequence is TGTGCCAGTACACCCTACGGGGACAGGGTTTTATATGGCTACACCTTC.

The chain employs TRBV7-2 and TRBJ2-2, with 11 bases lining up with TRBD1. J lost 6 bases, V lost 1 base, and 10 bases had no gene match. Germline V CDR1 and CDR2: SGHTA, FQGNSA. The CDR3 runs 18 residues. Written as DNA, the CDR3 is TGTGCCAGCAGCTTAGATATCCGGACAGGGGGCGCCGCCGGGGAGCTGTTTTTT. Its translation is CASSLDIRTGGAAGELFF.

The sample holds one count of this clonotype. J is TRBJ1-3 and V is TRBV20-1; weak D call: TRBD1 (6 bases). The CDR3 is 16 amino acids. Germline V lookup: CDR1 DFQATT, CDR2 SNEGSKA (reference sequence). The ends were cut back, 0 bases at V and 0 bases at J, with 12 bases in the middle. The CDR3 DNA sequence: TGCAGTGCTAGAGATTTGGGGGGCCCCTCTGGAAACACCATATATTTT. Amino acids: CSARDLGGPSGNTIYF.

This clonotype is labeled medium-sized. V gene TRBV12-3 or TRBV12-4 combines with J gene TRBJ1-6; 8 bases fit TRBD1. There are 18 residues in the CDR3. J was trimmed by 0 bases and V by 5 bases; bases with no gene match: 9. CDR3 nucleotide sequence: TGTGCCAGCAGTCGGACAGGGCCTAGAAGCTCCTATAATTCACCCCTCCACTTT. This sequence encodes CASSRTGPRSSYNSPLHF.